These 10 T cell receptor beta chains share one sample of origin, sequenced in a study of blood T cells in healthy people across ages. The authors ran a second PCR of roughly 6 to 12 cycles using a sample-barcoded 5' primer and a J-beta primer mix. From the 5' RACE reads, TCRdb called clonotypes with MiXCR, one entry per CDR3 protein. The sample includes around 280,000 distinct CDR3 sequences, 25% to 30% of them seen just once. The sequenced sample consisted of blood. Source of these receptors: an older woman in good health.

J is TRBJ1-1 and V is TRBV20-1; 11 bases match TRBD1. The CDR3 is 16 residues long. Germline V gene lookup returns CDR1 DFQATT and CDR2 SNEGSKA (reference sequence). The V and J ends lost 5 bases and 5 bases, in that order; junction bases with no gene match: 13. CDR3 amino acids: CSALRTGGGGRTEAFF. Written as DNA, the CDR3 is TGCAGTGCTCTTCGGACAGGGGGCGGTGGTAGGACTGAAGCTTTCTTT.

This clonotype was seen more than once but under ten times. The chain employs TRBV29-1 and TRBJ2-3; D is possibly TRBD1 or TRBD2 (5 bases each). The CDR3 spans 15 residues. V was shortened by 8 bases and J by 6 bases, with 24 bases between the two germline ends. Germline V gene sequence: CDR1 SQVTM, CDR2 ANQGSEA. The CDR3 DNA sequence: TGCAGCTCCAATCCGCCTGGGGGTGTAGCGGATACGCAGTATTTT. As protein: CSSNPPGGVADTQYF.

The chain has TRBV7-6 and TRBJ2-5, with 7 bases matching TRBD1. The DNA end lines up better with TRBJ2-7; the J call may be wrong. This CDR3 has 14 amino acids. The V gene's germline CDR1 is SGHVS and CDR2 FNYEAQ. CDR3 region: CASSIDRASYEQYF. The DNA for the CDR3 is TGTGCCAGCAGCATCGACAGGGCTTCCTACGAGCAGTACTTC.

The chain combines TRBV20-1 with TRBJ2-5; the D gene is possibly TRBD2 (6 bases). Between the trimmed V and J ends, which lost 3 bases and 11 bases, there was a span of 13 bases. The CDR3 contains 11 residues. Germline V gene sequence: CDR1 DFQATT, CDR2 SNEGSKA (reference sequence). The CDR3 spells CSARVREEQYF. CDR3 nucleotides: TGCAGTGCTAGGGTAAGGGAGGAGCAGTACTTC.

This rearrangement joins TRBV6-2 or TRBV6-3 to TRBJ2-5; 8 nucleotides match TRBD1. Judging by the DNA end, TRBJ2-7 fits better; the J call may be wrong. The CDR3 runs 14 residues. Germline V gives CDR1 MNHEY, CDR2 SVGEGT. The DNA of the CDR3 is TGTGCCAGCGACGGACAGGGCTCTACCTACGAGCAGTACTTC. Its protein product is CASDGQGSTYEQYF.

A few counts support this clonotype. It may be a read error: a sequence one base away is much more abundant. V gene TRBV29-1 combines with J gene TRBJ2-3, with D hard to call. This CDR3 comprises 12 residues. Trimming shortened V by 2 bases and J by 8 bases, and 11 bases separated the two germline ends. Germline CDR1 SQVTM, CDR2 ANQGSEA. The CDR3 protein is CSVEIVPGTQYF. CDR3 sequence (DNA): TGCAGCGTTGAAATAGTCCCAGGTACGCAGTATTTT.

The V call is TRBV9, the J call TRBJ1-2; 10 bases line up with TRBD1. J was trimmed by 4 bases and V by 2 bases; bases with no gene match: 8. Germline V CDR1 and CDR2: SGDLS, YYNGEE. This CDR3 is built from 16 residues. CDR3 in DNA: TGTGCCAGCAGCGTGGGGACAGGGGTAGGCTTCTATGGCTACACCTTC. Its translation is CASSVGTGVGFYGYTF.

The chain carries TRBV10-3 and TRBJ2-7, with unresolved D. The CDR3 runs 14 residues. The germline CDR1 and CDR2 sequences are ENHRY and SYGVKD. Trimming shortened V by 0 bases and J by 7 bases, and 13 bases separated the two germline ends. CDR3 DNA: TGTGCCATCAGTGAGTCGGGTGTAATGAGTGAGCAGTACTTC. This encodes CAISESGVMSEQYF.

The V and J genes are TRBV12-3 or TRBV12-4 and TRBJ2-7; no firm D call. CDR3 length equals 14 residues. Between the trimmed V and J ends, which lost 4 bases and 3 bases, there was a span of 13 bases. Written as DNA, the CDR3 is TGTGCCAGCAGTTATGGGCGATCAGTCTACGAGCAGTACTTC. This translates into CASSYGRSVYEQYF.

CDR3 bases: TGCAGCGTTGAAAACTGGTCAGAGCAGTTCTTC. Translating gives CSVENWSEQFF. The chain joins TRBV29-1 to TRBJ2-1, with unresolved D. The CDR3 length is 11 residues. The germline V gene encodes CDR1 SQVTM and CDR2 ANQGSEA. The V end lost 2 bases, the J end lost 10 bases, and 9 bases lay between the germline ends.